The rows below give T cell receptor beta chains drawn from one sample of a study of neurological immune-mediated disorders. TCRdb used MiXCR to reprocess the 5' RACE reads, holding one entry per CDR3 protein. The table shows around 38,000 distinct CDR3 sequences, with around 15% occurring only once. The sample was CD4+ T cells from blood. These receptors all come from a woman aged 55-75 years with HTLV-1-associated myelopathy (HAM/TSP). Each CDR3 is given without its conserved first and last residue.

v_gene	j_gene	CDR3aa
TRBV6-5	TRBJ2-7	ASSFGLAGSYEQY
TRBV7-7	TRBJ2-2	ASSLGLENTGELF
TRBV20-1	TRBJ2-1	SASTSGEISYNEQF
TRBV6-6	TRBJ1-2	ASSRDRLSGYGYT
TRBV6-2/TRBV6-3	TRBJ1-1	ASSYSNVAGAAF
TRBV18	TRBJ1-5	ASSPRTGEYQPQH
TRBV10-3	TRBJ2-7	AISESSGTLSSYEQY
TRBV3-1	TRBJ2-1	ASSQDARPQF
TRBV7-3	TRBJ2-5	ASSLTGGQETQY
TRBV5-1	TRBJ1-2	ASSFYICRTGKEGYGYT
TRBV5-1	TRBJ1-1	ASSLELVGTGKAEAF
TRBV7-2	TRBJ1-5	ASSLEPMRRPQH
TRBV24-1	TRBJ2-1	ATSGPTSGGAGDNEQF
TRBV7-9	TRBJ2-7	ASSWTGGGEQY
TRBV7-2	TRBJ2-5	ASSPPSTPYSQTQY
TRBV20-1	TRBJ1-5	SARDIGRSNQPQH
TRBV5-6	TRBJ1-2	ASSSGTVGYT
TRBV5-1	TRBJ1-2	ASSPDRPGIYGYT
TRBV20-1	TRBJ1-5	SACCPQH
TRBV20-1	TRBJ1-2	SARDGADGYT
TRBV6-5	TRBJ2-5	ASSIDRDLQETQY
TRBV3-1	TRBJ2-1	ASSLDRGLHNEQF
TRBV20-1	TRBJ1-2	SATPNYGYR
TRBV20-1	TRBJ2-3	SARGGTGGTDTQY
TRBV5-1	TRBJ2-5	ASSAGYGGQETQY
TRBV20-1	TRBJ1-3	SAISLTGALSGNTIY
TRBV20-1	TRBJ2-2	SAKRNTGELF
TRBV5-1	TRBJ1-1	ASSLGYRGGTEAF
TRBV4-1	TRBJ2-1	ASSQYPGLAGGQDSYNEQF
TRBV7-2	TRBJ2-7	ASSGQSLDEQY
TRBV20-1	TRBJ1-2	SARGASAQGFDGYT
TRBV6-6	TRBJ2-3	ASRDSTSGTDTQY
TRBV5-1	TRBJ1-3	ASSPLGQGVGGNTIY
TRBV5-1	TRBJ2-2	ASSLTTSYTGELF
TRBV18	TRBJ1-1	ASSPEMGNTEAF
TRBV29-1	TRBJ1-2	SVVTGYGYT
TRBV12-3/TRBV12-4	TRBJ1-5	ASSFGSGLHQPQH
TRBV27	TRBJ2-3	ASSLLGAAGGRTDTQY
TRBV20-1	TRBJ2-3	SASSGTFLIDTQY
TRBV5-5	TRBJ2-1	ASSPGPGLVPYNEQF
TRBV24-1	TRBJ2-2	ATSDLQRDRGNTNTGELF
TRBV4-2	TRBJ1-1	ASSQVYRTNTEAF
TRBV11-2	TRBJ2-1	ASSPLAGSYNEQF
TRBV20-1	TRBJ2-1	SARLAGGPRNEQF
TRBV7-2	TRBJ2-7	ASSLMQGPSIYEQY
TRBV5-1	TRBJ2-3	ASSPGLAGTDTQY
TRBV6-5	TRBJ1-6	ASSYETVNNSPLH
TRBV3-1	TRBJ1-2	ASSRASGTGGYGYT
TRBV4-1	TRBJ2-3	ASSQIGLAASTDTQY
TRBV20-1	TRBJ2-1	SAREPYGMSYNEQF
TRBV18	TRBJ1-6	ASSLGTASPLH
TRBV20-1	TRBJ1-1	SARVIGQGGNTEAF
TRBV20-1	TRBJ2-2	SARTFGTGELF
TRBV7-7	TRBJ2-6	ASSLGTSGANVLT
TRBV7-8	TRBJ1-1	ASSLSQGGTEAF
TRBV2	TRBJ2-6	ASSDISSGANVLT
TRBV10-3	TRBJ1-2	AISGPGQGNYGYT
TRBV7-6	TRBJ2-6	ASSQPTAGANVLT
TRBV4-1	TRBJ2-3	AIRDVGKTDTQY